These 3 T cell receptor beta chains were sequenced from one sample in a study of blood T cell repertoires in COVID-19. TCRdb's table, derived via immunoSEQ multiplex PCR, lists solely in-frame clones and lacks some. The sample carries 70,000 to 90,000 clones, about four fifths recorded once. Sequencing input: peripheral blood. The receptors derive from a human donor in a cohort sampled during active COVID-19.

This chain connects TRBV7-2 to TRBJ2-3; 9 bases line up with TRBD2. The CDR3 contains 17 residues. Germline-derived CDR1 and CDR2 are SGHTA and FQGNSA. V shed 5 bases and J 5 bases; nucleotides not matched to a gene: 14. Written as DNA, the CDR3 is TGTGCCAGCAGCATAAGTAGGCCAGCGGGAGGTCTAGATACGCAGTATTTT. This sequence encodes CASSISRPAGGLDTQYF.

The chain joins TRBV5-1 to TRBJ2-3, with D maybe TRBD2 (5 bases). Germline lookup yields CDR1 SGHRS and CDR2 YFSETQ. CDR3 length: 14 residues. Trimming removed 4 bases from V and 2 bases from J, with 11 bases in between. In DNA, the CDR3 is TGCGCCAGCAGCGCGGGTCAGACCACAGATACGCAGTATTTT. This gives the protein CASSAGQTTDTQYF.

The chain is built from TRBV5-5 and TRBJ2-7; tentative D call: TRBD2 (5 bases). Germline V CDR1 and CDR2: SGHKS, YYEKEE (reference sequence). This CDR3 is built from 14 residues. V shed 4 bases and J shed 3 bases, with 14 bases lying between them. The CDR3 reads CASSPDPAVYEQYF. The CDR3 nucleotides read TGTGCCAGCAGCCCGGACCCAGCGGTCTACGAGCAGTACTTC.